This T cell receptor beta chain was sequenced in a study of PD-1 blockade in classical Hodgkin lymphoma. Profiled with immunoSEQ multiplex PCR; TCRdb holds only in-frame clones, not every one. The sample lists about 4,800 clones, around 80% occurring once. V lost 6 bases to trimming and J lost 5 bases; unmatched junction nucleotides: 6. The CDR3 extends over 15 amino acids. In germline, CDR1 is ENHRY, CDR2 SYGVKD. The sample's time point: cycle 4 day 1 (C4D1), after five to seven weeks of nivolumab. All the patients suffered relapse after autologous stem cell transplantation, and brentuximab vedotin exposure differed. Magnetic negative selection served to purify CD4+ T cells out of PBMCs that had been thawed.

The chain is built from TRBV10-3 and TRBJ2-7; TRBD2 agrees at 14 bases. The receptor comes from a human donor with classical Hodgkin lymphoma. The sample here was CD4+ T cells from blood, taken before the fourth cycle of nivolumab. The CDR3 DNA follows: TGTGCCATCAGGGGACTAGCGGGGGCGGGGGACGAGCAGTACTTC. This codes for CAIRGLAGAGDEQYF.